This TCR beta chain comes out of a study of chemoradiotherapy in HPV16-positive cancers. At the level of the study: Candidate HPV-specific clones and shared TCR motifs came from two HPV16-positive patients.

There are 13 residues in the CDR3. V was shortened by 0 bases and J by 7 bases, with 10 bases between the two germline ends. Germline CDR1 GTSNPN, CDR2 SVGIG (reference sequence). To note about this clone: Its antigen is undetermined.

Study-level results: Only a couple of HPV16-positive patients supplied the functional HPV-specificity definition. Non-HPV-specific T cells did not expand in tumors during treatment, whereas candidate HPV-specific clones and E7-related motifs did.

Repertoires were generated with immunoSEQ multiplex PCR, while TCRdb's copy carries only in-frame clones and drops some. The data show roughly 32,000 clones, with about nine tenths seen just once and 3.1% held by the top ten. Repeated repertoire sampling spanned the course of chemoradiotherapy. The sequencing here drew on blood, taken from a patient who underwent chemoradiotherapy. The V gene is TRBV30, the J gene TRBJ1-5; possibly TRBD1 for D (5 bases). This TCR was sampled from a human donor with HPV-associated anogenital cancer. The CDR3 loop reads CAWSVRVGQPQHF. The CDR3 coding sequence is TGTGCCTGGAGTGTCAGGGTGGGCCAGCCCCAGCATTTT. Combining the CDR3 with reference TRBV30 and TRBJ1-5 gives the whole variable domain SQTIHQWPATLVQPVGSPLSLECTVEGTSNPNLYWYRQAAGRGLQLLFYSVGIGQISSEVPQNLSASRPQDRQFILSSKKLLLSDSGFYLCAWSVRVGQPQHFGDGTRLSIL.